This T cell receptor (beta chain) was sequenced during a study of blood T cell repertoires in COVID-19. The CDR3 is 15 residues long. Between the trimmed V and J ends, which lost 4 bases and 2 bases, there was a span of 15 bases. Germline loops: CDR1 SGHRS, CDR2 YFSETQ. Clones were read by immunoSEQ multiplex PCR, and TCRdb kept only the in-frame ones, dropping some. The table has some 170,000 clones, 80% seen once. The clonotype comes from a man aged 35 to 55 who had recovered from COVID-19. The sequenced material came from PBMCs or T cells enriched from blood (not recorded which). The chain joins TRBV5-1 to TRBJ2-5, with D tentatively TRBD2 (5 bases). CDR3 sequence (DNA): TGCGCCAGCAGCGAGGGTGGAGCGGCTCAAGAGACCCAGTACTTC. Translating gives CASSEGGAAQETQYF.